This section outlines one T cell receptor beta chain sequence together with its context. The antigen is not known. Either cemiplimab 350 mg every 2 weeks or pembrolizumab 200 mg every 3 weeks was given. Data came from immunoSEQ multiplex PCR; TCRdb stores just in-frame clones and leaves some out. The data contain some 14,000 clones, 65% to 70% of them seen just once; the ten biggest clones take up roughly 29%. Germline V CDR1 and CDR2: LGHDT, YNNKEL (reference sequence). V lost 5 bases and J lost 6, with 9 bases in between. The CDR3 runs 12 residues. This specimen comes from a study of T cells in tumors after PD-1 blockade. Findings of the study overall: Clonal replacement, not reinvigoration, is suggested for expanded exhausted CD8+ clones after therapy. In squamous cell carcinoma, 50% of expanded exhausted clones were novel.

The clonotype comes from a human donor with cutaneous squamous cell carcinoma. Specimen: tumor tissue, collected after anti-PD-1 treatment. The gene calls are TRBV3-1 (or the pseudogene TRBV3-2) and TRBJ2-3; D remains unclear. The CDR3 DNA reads TGTGCCAGCAGCGGATTAGGGGATACGCAGTATTTT. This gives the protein CASSGLGDTQYF.